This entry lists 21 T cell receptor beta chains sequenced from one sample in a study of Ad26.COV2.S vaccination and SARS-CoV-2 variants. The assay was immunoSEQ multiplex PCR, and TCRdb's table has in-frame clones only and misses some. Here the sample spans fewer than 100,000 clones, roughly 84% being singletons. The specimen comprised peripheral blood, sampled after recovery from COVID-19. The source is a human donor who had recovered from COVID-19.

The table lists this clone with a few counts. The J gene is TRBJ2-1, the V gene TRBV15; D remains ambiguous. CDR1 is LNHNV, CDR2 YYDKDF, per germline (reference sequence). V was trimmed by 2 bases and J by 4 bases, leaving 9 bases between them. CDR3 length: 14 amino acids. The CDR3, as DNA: TGTGCCACCAGCAGACCACTTCGTTACAATGAGCAGTTCTTC. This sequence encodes CATSRPLRYNEQFF.

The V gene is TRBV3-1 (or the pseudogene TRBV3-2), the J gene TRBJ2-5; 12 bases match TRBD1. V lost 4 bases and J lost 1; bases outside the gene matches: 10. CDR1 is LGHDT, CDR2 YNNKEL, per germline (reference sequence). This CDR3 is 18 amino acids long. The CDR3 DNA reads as TGTGCCAGCAGCCCGGGGACAGGGGGCGAAATATTCCAAGAGACCCAGTACTTC. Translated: CASSPGTGGEIFQETQYF.

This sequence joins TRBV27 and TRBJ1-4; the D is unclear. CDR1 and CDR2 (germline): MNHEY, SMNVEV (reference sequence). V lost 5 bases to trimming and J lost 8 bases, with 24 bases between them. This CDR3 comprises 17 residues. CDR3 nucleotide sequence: TGTGCCAGCAGTCCTCTGGACGGAGGCACTTCGGGCGAAAAACTGTTTTTT. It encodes CASSPLDGGTSGEKLFF.

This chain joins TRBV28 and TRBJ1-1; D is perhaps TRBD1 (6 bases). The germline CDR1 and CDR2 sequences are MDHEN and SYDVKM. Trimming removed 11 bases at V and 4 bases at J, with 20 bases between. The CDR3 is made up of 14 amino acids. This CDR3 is CAVKAQGLGTEAFF. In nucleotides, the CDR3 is TGTGCCGTTAAAGCACAGGGTCTTGGCACTGAAGCTTTCTTT.

CDR3 DNA sequence: TGTGCCAGCAGTGCCGGGACAGGGGTCTACACCTTC. Amino acid sequence: CASSAGTGVYTF. This chain joins TRBV12-3 or TRBV12-4 and TRBJ1-2; 10 bases are a match to TRBD1. With 5 bases clipped from V and 10 bases from J, the junction kept 4 bases outside the gene matches. The CDR3 runs 12 residues.

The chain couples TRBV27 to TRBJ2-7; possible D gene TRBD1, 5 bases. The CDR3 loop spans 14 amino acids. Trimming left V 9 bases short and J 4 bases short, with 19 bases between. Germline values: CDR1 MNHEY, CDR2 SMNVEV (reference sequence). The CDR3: CASQNLRGKYEQYF. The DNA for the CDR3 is TGTGCCAGTCAAAACTTAAGGGGCAAATACGAGCAGTACTTC.

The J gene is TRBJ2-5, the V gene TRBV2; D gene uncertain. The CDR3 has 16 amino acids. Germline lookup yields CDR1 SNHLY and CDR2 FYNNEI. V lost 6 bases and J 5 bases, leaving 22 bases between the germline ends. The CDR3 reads CASSEWATRTQETQYF. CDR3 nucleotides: TGTGCCAGCAGCGAATGGGCTACCCGGACCCAGGAGACCCAGTACTTC.

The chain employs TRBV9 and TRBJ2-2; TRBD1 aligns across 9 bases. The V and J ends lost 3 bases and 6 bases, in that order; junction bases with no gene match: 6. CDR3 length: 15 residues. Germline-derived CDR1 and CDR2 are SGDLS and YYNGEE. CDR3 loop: CASSGHGTGPGELFF. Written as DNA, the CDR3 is TGTGCCAGCAGCGGGCACGGGACAGGGCCCGGGGAGCTGTTTTTT.

CDR3 nucleotide sequence: TGTGCCAGCACCCATGATCGACAGGGGACCTATGGCTACACCTTC. The encoded protein is CASTHDRQGTYGYTF. The chain links TRBV4-2 to TRBJ1-2, with 8 bases fitting TRBD1. After removal of 7 bases from V and 4 bases from J, the junction contained 11 bases not matched to a gene. In germline, CDR1 is LGHNA, CDR2 YNFKEQ. The CDR3 length is 15 residues.

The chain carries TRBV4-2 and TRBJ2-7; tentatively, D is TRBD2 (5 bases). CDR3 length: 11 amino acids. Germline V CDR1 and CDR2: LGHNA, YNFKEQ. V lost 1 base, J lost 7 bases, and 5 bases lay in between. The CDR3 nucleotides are TGTGCCAGCAGCCAAGGGAGGGAGCAGTACTTC. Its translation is CASSQGREQYF.

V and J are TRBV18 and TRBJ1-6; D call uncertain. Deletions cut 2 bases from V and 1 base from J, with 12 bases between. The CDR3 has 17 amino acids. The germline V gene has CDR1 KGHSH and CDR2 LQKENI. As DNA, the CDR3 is TGTGCCAGCTCACCAGGGGTGAGGGCATCCTATAATTCACCCCTCCACTTT. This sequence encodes CASSPGVRASYNSPLHF.

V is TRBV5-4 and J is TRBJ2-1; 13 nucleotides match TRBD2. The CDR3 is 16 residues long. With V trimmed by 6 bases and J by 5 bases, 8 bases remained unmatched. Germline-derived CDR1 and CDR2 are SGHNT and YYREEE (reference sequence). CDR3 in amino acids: CASTRGGLAGNNEQFF. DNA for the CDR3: TGTGCCAGCACTCGGGGGGGACTAGCGGGGAACAATGAGCAGTTCTTC.

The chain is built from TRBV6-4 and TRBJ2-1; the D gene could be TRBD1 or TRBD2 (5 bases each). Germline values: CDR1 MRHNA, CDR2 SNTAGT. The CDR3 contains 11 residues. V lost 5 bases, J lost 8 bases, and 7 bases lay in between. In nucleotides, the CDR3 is TGTGCCAGCAGTAAGGGACATGAGCAGTTCTTC. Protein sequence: CASSKGHEQFF.

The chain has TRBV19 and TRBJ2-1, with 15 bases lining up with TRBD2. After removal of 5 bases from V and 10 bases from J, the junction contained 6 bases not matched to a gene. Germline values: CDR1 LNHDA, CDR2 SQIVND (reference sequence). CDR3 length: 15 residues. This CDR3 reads CASSPRTSGRGEQFF. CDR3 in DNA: TGTGCCAGTAGTCCCCGGACTAGCGGGAGGGGGGAGCAGTTCTTC.

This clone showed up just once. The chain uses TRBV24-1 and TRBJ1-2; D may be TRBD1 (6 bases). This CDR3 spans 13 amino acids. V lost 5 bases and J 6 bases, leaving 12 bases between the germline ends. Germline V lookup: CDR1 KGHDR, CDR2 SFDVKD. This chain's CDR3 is CATSVTGSNGYTF. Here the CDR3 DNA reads TGTGCCACCAGTGTCACAGGGTCGAATGGCTACACCTTC.

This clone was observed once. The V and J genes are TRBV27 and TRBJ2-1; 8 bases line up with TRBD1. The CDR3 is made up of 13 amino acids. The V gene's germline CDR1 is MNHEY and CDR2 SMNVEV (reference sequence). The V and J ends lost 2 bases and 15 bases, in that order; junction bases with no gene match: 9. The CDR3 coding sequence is TGTGCCAGCAGTTTAACCTGGGACAGGTTAGGGTTCTTC. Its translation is CASSLTWDRLGFF.

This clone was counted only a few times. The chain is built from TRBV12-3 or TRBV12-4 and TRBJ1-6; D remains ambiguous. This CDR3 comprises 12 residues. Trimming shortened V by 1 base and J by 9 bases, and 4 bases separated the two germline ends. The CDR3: CASSLVRSPLHF. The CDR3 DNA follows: TGTGCCAGCAGTTTAGTCCGTTCACCCCTCCACTTT.

In DNA, the CDR3 is TGTGCCAGCAGCTTGGGAACGGGACTAGCGGTTATCAATGAGCAGTTCTTC. This translates into CASSLGTGLAVINEQFF. The chain recombines TRBV11-2 with TRBJ2-1; 11 positions match TRBD2. The CDR3 covers 17 residues. Germline-derived CDR1 and CDR2 are SGHAT and FQNNGV. The V segment lost 3 bases and the J segment 6 bases; nucleotides outside the gene matches: 10.

CDR3 nucleotide sequence: TGTGCCAGCAGTGTAGCACCCGTCTATGGCTACACCTTC. Its protein is CASSVAPVYGYTF. The chain recombines TRBV6-4 with TRBJ1-2; D unresolved. The CDR3 has 13 amino acids. Germline loops: CDR1 MRHNA, CDR2 SNTAGT. V lost 4 bases and J 4 bases, leaving 10 bases between the germline ends.

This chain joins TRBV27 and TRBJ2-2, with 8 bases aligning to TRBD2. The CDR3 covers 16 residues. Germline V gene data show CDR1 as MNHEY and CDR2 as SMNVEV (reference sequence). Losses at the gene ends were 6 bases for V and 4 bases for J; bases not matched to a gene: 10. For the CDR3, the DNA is TGTGCCAGCAGGATCGCGGCGGGAGGATTCACCGGGGAGCTGTTTTTT. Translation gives CASRIAAGGFTGELFF.

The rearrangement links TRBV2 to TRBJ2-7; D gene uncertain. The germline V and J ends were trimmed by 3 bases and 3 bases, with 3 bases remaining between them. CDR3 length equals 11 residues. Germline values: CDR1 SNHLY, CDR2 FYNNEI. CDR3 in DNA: TGTGCCAGCAGTGAGTTCTACGAGCAGTACTTC. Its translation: CASSEFYEQYF.